This T cell receptor beta chain was sequenced during a study of blood T cell repertoires in COVID-19. In the study overall: The origin of the acute and convalescent COVID-19 samples was the United States, Italy and Spain.

Generated by immunoSEQ multiplex PCR, the TCRdb table keeps only in-frame clones and is missing some. This table has approximately 120,000 clones, 92% appearing once. Seattle patients were enrolled during active infection and followed longitudinally. V shed 0 bases and J shed 0 bases, with 3 bases lying between them. CDR3 length equals 14 residues. Germline loops: CDR1 LGHNA, CDR2 YSLEER. The receptor comes from a man aged 45-65 years with COVID-19, enrolled during active disease. The sequenced sample was peripheral blood. The rearrangement uses TRBV4-3 and TRBJ1-5; D gene uncertain. The CDR3: CASSQDRSNQPQHF. The CDR3 DNA sequence: TGCGCCAGCAGCCAAGATCGTAGCAATCAGCCCCAGCATTTT.